This TCR beta chain was identified during a study of human T cells and chemical hapten exposure. Overall study context: During the roughly 23-week study period, patients had diphenylcyclopropenone applied to the scalp every week. The patch tests put 0.01% DPC on the skin of the upper back and were read 6 days later.

Notes on this clonotype: At one of its ends the junction is not consistent with the germline gene, which may arise from a read error.

Stated time point: pre-sensitization, week 0. Treatment noted: therapeutic diphenylcyclopropenone sensitization with weekly scalp DPC. The V gene's germline CDR1 is MNHNY and CDR2 SVGAGI (reference sequence). There are 15 residues in the CDR3. Using its own MiXCR run on the RACE reads, TCRdb lists one record per CDR3 protein. The data show approximately 90,000 distinct CDR3 sequences, 8.5% seen once. The sequences come from whole blood, collected in connection with sensitization to the hapten diphenylcyclopropenone (DPC). The chain is built from TRBV6-6 and TRBJ2-5, with D possibly being TRBD1 (6 bases). The TCR originated in a man in his forties with alopecia areata. Some clones in this sample may be carry-over from other donors' samples. In DNA, the CDR3 is TGTGCCAGCAGTTACCCCGACAGGTTCCAAGAGATCCAGTACTTC. Encoded protein: CASSYPDRFQEIQYF.